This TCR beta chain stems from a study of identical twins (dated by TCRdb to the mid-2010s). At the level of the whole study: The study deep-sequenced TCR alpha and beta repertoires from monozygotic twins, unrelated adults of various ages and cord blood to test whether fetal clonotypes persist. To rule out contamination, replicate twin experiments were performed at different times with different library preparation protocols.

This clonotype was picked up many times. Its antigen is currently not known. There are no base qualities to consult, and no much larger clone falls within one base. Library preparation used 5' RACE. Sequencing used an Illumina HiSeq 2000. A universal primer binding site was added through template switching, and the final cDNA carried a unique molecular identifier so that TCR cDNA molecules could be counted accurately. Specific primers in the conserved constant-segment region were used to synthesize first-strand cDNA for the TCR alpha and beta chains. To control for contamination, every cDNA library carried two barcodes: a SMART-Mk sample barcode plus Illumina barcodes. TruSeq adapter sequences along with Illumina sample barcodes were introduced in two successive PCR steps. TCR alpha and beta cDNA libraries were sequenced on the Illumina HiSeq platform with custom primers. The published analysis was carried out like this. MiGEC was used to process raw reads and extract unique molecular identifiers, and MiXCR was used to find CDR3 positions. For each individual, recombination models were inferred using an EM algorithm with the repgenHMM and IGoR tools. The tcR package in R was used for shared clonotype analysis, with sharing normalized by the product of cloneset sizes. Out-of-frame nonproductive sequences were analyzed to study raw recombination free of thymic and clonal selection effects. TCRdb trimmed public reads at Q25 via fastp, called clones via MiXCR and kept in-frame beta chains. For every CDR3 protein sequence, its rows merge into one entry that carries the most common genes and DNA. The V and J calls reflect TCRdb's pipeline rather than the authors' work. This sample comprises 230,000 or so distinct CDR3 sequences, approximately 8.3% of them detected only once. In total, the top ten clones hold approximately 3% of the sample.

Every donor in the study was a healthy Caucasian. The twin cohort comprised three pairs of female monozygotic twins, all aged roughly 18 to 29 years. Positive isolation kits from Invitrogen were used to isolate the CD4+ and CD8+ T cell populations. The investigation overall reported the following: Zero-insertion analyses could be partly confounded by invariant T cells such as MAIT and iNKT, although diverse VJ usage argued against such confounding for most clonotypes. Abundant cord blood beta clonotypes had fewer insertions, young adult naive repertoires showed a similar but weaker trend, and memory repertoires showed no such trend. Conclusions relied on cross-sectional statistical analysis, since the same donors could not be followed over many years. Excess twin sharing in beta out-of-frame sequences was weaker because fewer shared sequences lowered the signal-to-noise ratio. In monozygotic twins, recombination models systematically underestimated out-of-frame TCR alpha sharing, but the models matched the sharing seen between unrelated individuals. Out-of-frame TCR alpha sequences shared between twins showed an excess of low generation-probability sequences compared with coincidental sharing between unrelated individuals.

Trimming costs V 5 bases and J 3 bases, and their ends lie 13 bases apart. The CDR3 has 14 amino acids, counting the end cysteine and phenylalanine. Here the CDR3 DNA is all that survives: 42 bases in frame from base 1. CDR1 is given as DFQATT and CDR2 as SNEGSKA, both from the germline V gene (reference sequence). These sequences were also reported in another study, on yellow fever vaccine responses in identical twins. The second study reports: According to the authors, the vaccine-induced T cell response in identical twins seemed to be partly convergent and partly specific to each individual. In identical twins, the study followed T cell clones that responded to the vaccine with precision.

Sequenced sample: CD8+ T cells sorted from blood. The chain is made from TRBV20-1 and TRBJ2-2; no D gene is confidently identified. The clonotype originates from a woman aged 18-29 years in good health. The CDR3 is CSASGRGYTGELFF. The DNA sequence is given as TGCAGTGCTTCAGGTCGTGGGTACACCGGGGAGCTGTTTTTT.